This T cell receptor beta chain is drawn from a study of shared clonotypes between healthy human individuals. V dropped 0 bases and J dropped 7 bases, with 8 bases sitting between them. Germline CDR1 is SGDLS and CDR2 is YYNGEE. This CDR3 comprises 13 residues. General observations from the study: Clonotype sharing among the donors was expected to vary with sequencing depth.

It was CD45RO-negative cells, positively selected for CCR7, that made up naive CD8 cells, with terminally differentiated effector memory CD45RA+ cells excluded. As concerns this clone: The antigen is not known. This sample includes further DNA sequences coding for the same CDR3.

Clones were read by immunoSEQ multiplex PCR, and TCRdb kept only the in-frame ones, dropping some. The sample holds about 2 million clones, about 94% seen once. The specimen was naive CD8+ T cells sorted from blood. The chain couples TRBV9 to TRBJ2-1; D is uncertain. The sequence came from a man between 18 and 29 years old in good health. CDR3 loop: CASSVDGVNEQFF. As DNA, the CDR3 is TGTGCCAGCAGCGTAGATGGGGTGAATGAGCAGTTCTTC.